This passage covers 32 T cell receptor beta chains from one sample sequenced in a study of CD8+CD57+ T cells in acquired aplastic anemia. TCR beta VDJ and CDR3 were profiled, and genomic DNA was the template. TCRdb reprocessed the reads via MiXCR and lists one record per CDR3 protein. In the table there are 200,000 to 250,000 distinct CDR3 sequences, 34% of which are singletons. The sequenced material came from sorted CD4+, CD8+, or CD8+CD57+ T cells (not recorded which) from PBMCs. The source is a human donor in good health, serving as a control.

This clonotype was recorded many times. This chain uses TRBV29-1 with TRBJ2-7, with 16 bases identical to TRBD2. Germline loops: CDR1 SQVTM, CDR2 ANQGSEA. The V segment lost 4 bases and the J segment 2 bases; nucleotides outside the gene matches: 5. The CDR3 has 16 amino acids. The CDR3 protein is CSVGGLAGGQAYEQYF. For the CDR3, the DNA is TGCAGCGTTGGGGGACTAGCGGGAGGGCAGGCCTACGAGCAGTACTTC.

In this sample, this clonotype turned up a few times. This chain uses TRBV4-1 with TRBJ2-2, with TRBD1 identical over 8 bases. Per germline, CDR1 MGHRA and CDR2 YSYEKL. V was clipped by 3 bases and J by 0 bases; unmatched bases: 6. This CDR3 is 17 amino acids long. The chain's CDR3 is CASSHYDRGSNTGELFF. The CDR3 nucleotides are TGCGCCAGCAGCCATTACGACAGGGGATCGAACACCGGGGAGCTGTTTTTT.

This clonotype was seen more than once but under ten times. The chain recombines TRBV4-3 with TRBJ2-6; 11 positions match TRBD1. Losses at the gene ends were 6 bases for V and 0 bases for J; bases not matched to a gene: 4. The CDR3 runs to 17 residues. Germline-derived CDR1 and CDR2 are LGHNA and YSLEER. CDR3 sequence (DNA): TGCGCCAGCAGTCCCGGGACAGGGGGCTCTGGGGCCAACGTCCTGACTTTC. Translated: CASSPGTGGSGANVLTF.

Ten or more counts support this clonotype. This rearrangement joins TRBV7-2 to TRBJ2-3; D might be TRBD1 (5 bases). CDR3 size: 15 residues. Germline-derived CDR1 and CDR2 are SGHTA and FQGNSA. Trimming stripped 5 bases from V and 2 bases from J, with 14 bases between. DNA of the CDR3: TGTGCCAGCAGCCCTCGACAGATTTCCACAGATACGCAGTATTTT. Protein: CASSPRQISTDTQYF. Together with reference TRBV7-2 and TRBJ2-3, the CDR3 gives the full variable domain: GAGVSQSPSNKVTEKGKDVELRCDPISGHTALYWYRQSLGQGLEFLIYFQGNSAPDKSGLPSDRFSAERTGGSVSTLTIQRTQQEDSAVYLCASSPRQISTDTQYFGPGTRLTVL.

A remark on this clonotype: A much larger clonotype is one base distant, so this may be a read error. The chain recombines TRBV20-1 with TRBJ2-3; TRBD2 matches 7 bases. The germline V gene has CDR1 DFQATT and CDR2 SNEGSKA (reference sequence). The CDR3 has 15 residues. V shed 1 base, J shed 0 bases, and the junction held 4 bases outside the gene matches. CDR3 DNA sequence: TGCAGTGCTAGAGGTCGAGCGGGGAGCACAGATACGCAGTATTTT. Translation gives CSARGRAGSTDTQYF.

This clonotype was seen ten or more times. V usage is TRBV5-4 and J usage is TRBJ1-2; D unclear. Looked up from germline, CDR1 is SGHNT and CDR2 is YYREEE (reference sequence). Trimming shortened V by 0 bases and J by 4 bases, and 7 bases separated the two germline ends. This CDR3 is built from 13 residues. The CDR3 loop is CASSLAQGYGYTF. In DNA form, the CDR3 reads TGTGCCAGCAGCTTGGCCCAAGGCTATGGCTACACCTTC.

Many counts were recorded for this clonotype. This rearrangement joins TRBV7-2 to TRBJ2-1; D gene unclear. This CDR3 has 14 amino acids. Between the trimmed V and J ends, which lost 5 bases and 6 bases, there was a span of 14 bases. Germline V gene lookup returns CDR1 SGHTA and CDR2 FQGNSA. CDR3 protein: CASSPLDSRNEQFF. CDR3 DNA: TGTGCCAGCAGCCCCCTTGATAGCCGCAATGAGCAGTTCTTC.

This clonotype was seen ten or more times. The gene calls are TRBV5-1 and TRBJ2-5, with 7 nucleotides matching TRBD1. There are 15 residues in the CDR3. Per germline, CDR1 SGHRS and CDR2 YFSETQ. The V and J ends lost 4 bases and 5 bases, in that order; junction bases with no gene match: 11. The CDR3 sequence is CASSETGDGGETQYF. In nucleotides, the CDR3 is TGCGCCAGCAGCGAAACAGGGGATGGCGGTGAGACCCAGTACTTC. The full variable domain, with the rest looked up from reference TRBV5-1 and TRBJ2-5, is KAGVTQTPRYLIKTRGQQVTLSCSPISGHRSVSWYQQTPGQGLQFLFEYFSETQRNKGNFPGRFSGRQFSNSRSEMNVSTLELGDSALYLCASSETGDGGETQYFGPGTRLLVL.

Many counts were recorded for this clonotype. The chain combines TRBV5-5 with TRBJ2-5, with 11 positions matching TRBD2. CDR1 is SGHKS and CDR2 is YYEKEE in the germline V gene (reference sequence). The CDR3 sequence is 16 residues long. Germline trimming cut 4 bases from V and 1 base from J; bases unmatched to any gene: 6. The CDR3 sequence: CASSGGLAEVQETQYF. CDR3 nucleotides: TGTGCCAGCAGCGGGGGACTAGCGGAGGTCCAAGAGACCCAGTACTTC.

This chain links TRBV5-8 with TRBJ2-3; D gene uncertain. V was pared by 8 bases and J by 2 bases, with 15 bases between. This CDR3 contains 14 residues. Germline V CDR1 and CDR2: SGHTS, YDEGEE. CDR3 sequence: CARSLDIPTDTQYF. CDR3 nucleotides: TGTGCCAGGAGCCTCGACATTCCCACAGATACGCAGTATTTT.

The CDR3 loop reads CASSFSGWGSNYGYTF. The CDR3 DNA sequence: TGTGCCAGCAGTTTCTCAGGTTGGGGGTCCAACTATGGCTACACCTTC. The rearrangement links TRBV12-3 or TRBV12-4 to TRBJ1-2; D perhaps matches TRBD1 (5 bases). CDR3 size: 16 residues. The ends were cut back, 3 bases at V and 2 bases at J, with 16 bases in the middle.

This clonotype has only a few counts. The J gene is TRBJ2-3, the V gene TRBV5-1; tentatively, D is TRBD1 or TRBD2 (6 bases each). Per germline, CDR1 SGHRS and CDR2 YFSETQ. The length of the CDR3 is 16 residues. Deletions cut 1 base from V and 4 bases from J, with 16 bases between. CDR3 coding DNA: TGCGCCAGCAGCTTGCTCGCAGGGGAGGTCGCAGATACGCAGTATTTT. Protein sequence: CASSLLAGEVADTQYF.

This clonotype was seen at least ten times. The chain uses TRBV5-1 and TRBJ2-7; 9 nucleotides align to TRBD1. Germline V gene data show CDR1 as SGHRS and CDR2 as YFSETQ. V lost 1 base, J lost 6 bases, and 14 bases stayed unmatched. The CDR3 consists of 17 residues. The CDR3 DNA follows: TGCGCCAGCAGCTTGCTTCCCGCGGGACAGGGTGACACCGAGCAGTACTTC. It encodes CASSLLPAGQGDTEQYF.

This clonotype has a handful of counts. The V call is TRBV30, the J call TRBJ1-4; 10 bases are a match to TRBD1. J was trimmed by 3 bases and V by 3 bases; bases with no gene match: 4. This CDR3 spans 15 amino acids. Germline V gene lookup returns CDR1 GTSNPN and CDR2 SVGIG (reference sequence). The chain's CDR3 is CAWSPGQGANEKLFF. Here the CDR3 DNA reads TGTGCCTGGAGCCCAGGACAGGGGGCTAATGAAAAACTGTTTTTT.

The table lists this clonotype with a count of one. Since a much larger clone is just one base distant, this may be a read error. The gene calls are TRBV5-1 and TRBJ1-2; possible D gene TRBD1, 6 bases. CDR1 is SGHRS and CDR2 is YFSETQ in the germline V gene. The CDR3 runs to 15 residues. This chain's CDR3 is CASSDLQGLNYGHTF. The CDR3, as DNA: TGCGCCAGCAGCGACCTACAGGGACTTAACTATGGCCACACCTTC.

In its sample, this clonotype was seen many times. Here the CDR3 reads CATRRAAGETQYF. The CDR3 bases are TGTGCCACCAGGAGGGCAGCCGGAGAGACCCAGTACTTC. This rearrangement joins TRBV24-1 to TRBJ2-5; the D gene is possibly TRBD2 (5 bases). This CDR3 has 13 residues. Trimming stripped 7 bases from V and 4 bases from J, with 12 bases between. Looked up from germline, CDR1 is KGHDR and CDR2 is SFDVKD.

This clonotype was detected ten times or more. The genes are TRBV2 and TRBJ2-5, with D perhaps TRBD1 (6 bases). This CDR3 region has 14 residues. The V gene's germline CDR1 is SNHLY and CDR2 FYNNEI. V lost 5 bases and J lost 5, with 15 bases in between. The CDR3 here is CASSLQGQGETQYF. CDR3 DNA sequence: TGTGCCAGCAGTCTTCAGGGGCAGGGTGAGACCCAGTACTTC.

This clonotype was seen at least ten times. This chain connects TRBV25-1 to TRBJ1-6, with D possibly TRBD1 on 6 matching bases. Germline V gene lookup returns CDR1 MGHDK and CDR2 SYGVNS. Trimming stripped 7 bases from V and 7 bases from J, with 14 bases between. This CDR3 has 14 residues. CDR3 bases: TGTGCCAGCATTTCTGGGGGCGGAAATTCACCCCTCCACTTT. Translating gives CASISGGGNSPLHF.

This clonotype has ten or more counts. V gene TRBV10-3 combines with J gene TRBJ1-1; tentative D call: TRBD1 (6 bases). The CDR3 loop spans 13 amino acids. Germline V gene lookup returns CDR1 ENHRY and CDR2 SYGVKD. Between the trimmed V and J ends, which lost 5 bases and 0 bases, there was a span of 7 bases. The CDR3 DNA reads TGTGCCATCAGTACAGGGATGAACACTGAAGCTTTCTTT. Translated: CAISTGMNTEAFF.

Remarks on this clonotype: No conserved phenylalanine or tryptophan is present at the end of the CDR3, so a read error is the likely explanation. The chain combines TRBV18 with TRBJ2-3; D remains unclear. V was pared by 0 bases and J by 8 bases, with 6 bases between. The CDR3 consists of 12 residues. Germline-derived CDR1 and CDR2 are KGHSH and LQKENI. The CDR3 is CASSPPMGTQYL. The CDR3, as DNA: TGTGCCAGCTCACCACCTATGGGTACGCAGTATCTT.

This clonotype has at least ten counts. This chain links TRBV6-1 with TRBJ2-7, with TRBD1 identical over 7 bases. CDR1 and CDR2 (germline): MNHNS, SASEGT. The ends lost 10 bases at V and 7 bases at J; junction bases unmatched: 10. The CDR3 length is 12 residues. The DNA of the CDR3 is TGTGCCACCGGGACAGCGTATTGGGAGCAGTACTTC. It codes for CATGTAYWEQYF.

The CDR3 coding sequence is TGTGCCAGCAGTTATTTCCTCGGAGCGGGGGGAGGAGAGACCCAGTACTTC. Translating it yields CASSYFLGAGGGETQYF. V gene TRBV6-6 combines with J gene TRBJ2-5; 9 bases align to TRBD2. Germline CDR1 reads MNHNY; CDR2 reads SVGAGI (reference sequence). The CDR3 is made up of 17 amino acids. Unmatched junction bases numbered 12, after V lost 3 bases and J lost 4 bases.

The V and J genes are TRBV30 and TRBJ2-7; the D gene could be TRBD1 or TRBD2 (6 bases each). Trimming stripped 4 bases from V and 2 bases from J, with 15 bases between. Germline CDR1 GTSNPN, CDR2 SVGIG (reference sequence). The CDR3 has 14 amino acids. The DNA of the CDR3 is TGTGCCTGGACTTCGGGGGCGTCCACCTACGAGCAGTACTTC. This gives the protein CAWTSGASTYEQYF.

This clonotype was recorded many times. The chain employs TRBV6-1 and TRBJ1-6, with 8 bases that match TRBD1. V lost 8 bases to trimming and J lost 7 bases; unmatched junction nucleotides: 10. CDR3 length: 15 residues. CDR1 is MNHNS, CDR2 SASEGT, per germline. CDR3 protein: CASRLNTGGNSPLHF. DNA of the CDR3: TGTGCCAGCCGACTCAATACAGGGGGAAATTCACCCCTCCACTTT.

A note on this clonotype: This CDR3 fails to terminate in the conserved phenylalanine or tryptophan, so it likely reflects a read error. The chain links TRBV2 to TRBJ1-1; D is unresolved. The CDR3 totals 11 residues. Germline CDR1 reads SNHLY; CDR2 reads FYNNEI. V lost 7 bases, J lost 6 bases, and 9 bases lay in between. The DNA of the CDR3 is TGTGCCAGCATTGGGCGGGCTGAAGCTTTCCTT. This sequence encodes CASIGRAEAFL.

The rearrangement links TRBV2 to TRBJ1-1; D gene ambiguous. There are 14 residues in the CDR3. Trimming removed 6 bases from V and 1 base from J, with 12 bases in between. Germline V gene sequence: CDR1 SNHLY, CDR2 FYNNEI. CDR3 DNA: TGTGCCAGCAGAGATGGGAGACCGAACACTGAAGCTTTCTTT. Its protein is CASRDGRPNTEAFF.

This clonotype was seen at least ten times. The chain employs TRBV2 and TRBJ1-1, with D tentatively TRBD1 (6 bases). The V and J ends lost 4 bases and 4 bases respectively, with 22 bases between them. This CDR3 is 17 amino acids long. Germline CDR1 SNHLY, CDR2 FYNNEI. CDR3 protein: CASSVSLRGEAGTEAFF. The CDR3 bases are TGTGCCAGCAGTGTGTCCCTCAGGGGCGAGGCCGGCACTGAAGCTTTCTTT. Using reference TRBV2 and TRBJ1-1 for the parts outside the CDR3, the full variable domain is EPEVTQTPSHQVTQMGQEVILRCVPISNHLYFYWYRQILGQKVEFLVSFYNNEISEKSEIFDDQFSVERPDGSNFTLKIRSTKLEDSAMYFCASSVSLRGEAGTEAFFGQGTRLTVV.

This clonotype has ten or more counts. J is TRBJ2-7 and V is TRBV5-4; perhaps TRBD1 as D (6 bases). The ends were cut back, 4 bases at V and 5 bases at J, with 16 bases in the middle. The CDR3 extends over 14 amino acids. From germline, CDR1 is SGHNT and CDR2 YYREEE (reference sequence). Here the CDR3 DNA reads TGTGCCAGCAGCCAGAGGGGGACCCCCGACGAGCAGTACTTC. It yields the protein CASSQRGTPDEQYF. The full variable domain, in which reference TRBV5-4 and TRBJ2-7 provide the parts outside the CDR3, is ETGVTQSPTHLIKTRGQQVTLRCSSQSGHNTVSWYQQALGQGPQFIFQYYREEENGRGNFPPRFSGLQFPNYSSELNVNALELDDSALYLCASSQRGTPDEQYFGPGTRLTVT.

This clonotype was counted ten times or more. The V and J genes are TRBV12-3 or TRBV12-4 and TRBJ1-2; D remains ambiguous. The CDR3 covers 11 residues. The V gene lost 3 bases and the J gene lost 8 bases, with 7 bases spanning the gap. CDR3 residues: CASSLREGYTF. CDR3 bases: TGTGCCAGCAGTTTGCGGGAGGGCTACACCTTC.

The chain carries TRBV7-2 and TRBJ1-4; unclear D gene. This CDR3 has 14 residues. Trimming removed 2 bases at V and 6 bases at J, with 10 bases between. Germline-derived CDR1 and CDR2 are SGHTA and FQGNSA. The CDR3 coding sequence is TGTGCCAGCAGCTTACGTGGGATGGATGAAAAACTGTTTTTT. Its translation: CASSLRGMDEKLFF.

This clonotype was recorded many times. The V call is TRBV3-1, the J call TRBJ2-3; maybe TRBD2 (5 bases). CDR1 LGHDT and CDR2 YNNKEL come from the germline V gene (reference sequence). The V end lost 0 bases, the J end lost 3 bases, and 10 bases lay between the germline ends. There are 15 residues in the CDR3. CDR3 sequence reads: CASSQEVGETDTQYF. The CDR3 DNA reads TGTGCCAGCAGCCAAGAAGTGGGAGAAACAGATACGCAGTATTTT.

The CDR3 here is CASSELDRVYGYTF. For the CDR3, the DNA is TGTGCCAGCAGTGAGTTGGACAGGGTCTATGGCTACACCTTC. This rearrangement joins TRBV2 to TRBJ1-2; 8 bases agree with TRBD1. V dropped 3 bases and J dropped 4; count of bases not matched to a gene: 4. CDR1 is SNHLY, CDR2 FYNNEI, per germline. This CDR3 spans 14 amino acids.